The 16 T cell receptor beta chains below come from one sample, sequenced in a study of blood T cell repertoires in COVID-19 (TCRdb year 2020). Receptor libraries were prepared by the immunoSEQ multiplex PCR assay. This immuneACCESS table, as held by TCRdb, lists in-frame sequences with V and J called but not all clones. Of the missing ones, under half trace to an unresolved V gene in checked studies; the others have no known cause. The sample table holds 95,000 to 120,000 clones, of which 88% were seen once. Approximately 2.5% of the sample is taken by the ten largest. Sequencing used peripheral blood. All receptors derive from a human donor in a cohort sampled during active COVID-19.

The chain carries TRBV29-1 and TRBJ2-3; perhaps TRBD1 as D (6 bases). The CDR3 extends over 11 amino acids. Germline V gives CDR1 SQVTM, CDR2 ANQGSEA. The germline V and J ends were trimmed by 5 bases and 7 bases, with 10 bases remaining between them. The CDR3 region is CSVLDRNTQYF. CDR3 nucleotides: TGCAGCGTTTTGGACAGAAATACGCAGTATTTT.

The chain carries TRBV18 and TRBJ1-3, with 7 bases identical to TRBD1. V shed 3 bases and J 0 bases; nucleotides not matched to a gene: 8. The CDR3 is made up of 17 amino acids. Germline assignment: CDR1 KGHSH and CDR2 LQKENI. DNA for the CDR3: TGTGCCAGCTCACCCACGACAGGGTCAAACTCTGGAAACACCATATATTTT. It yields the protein CASSPTTGSNSGNTIYF.

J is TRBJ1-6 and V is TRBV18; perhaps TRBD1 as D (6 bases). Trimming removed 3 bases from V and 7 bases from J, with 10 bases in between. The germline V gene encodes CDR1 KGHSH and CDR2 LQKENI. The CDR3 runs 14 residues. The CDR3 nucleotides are TGTGCCAGCTCACCTTCAACAGGGAATTCACCCCTCCACTTT. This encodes CASSPSTGNSPLHF.

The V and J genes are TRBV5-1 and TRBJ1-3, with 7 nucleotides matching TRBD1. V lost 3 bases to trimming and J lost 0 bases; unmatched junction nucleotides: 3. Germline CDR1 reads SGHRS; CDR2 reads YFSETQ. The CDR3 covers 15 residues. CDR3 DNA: TGCGCCAGCAGCTCACAGGGGTCCTCTGGAAACACCATATATTTT. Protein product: CASSSQGSSGNTIYF. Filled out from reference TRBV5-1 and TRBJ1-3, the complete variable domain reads KAGVTQTPRYLIKTRGQQVTLSCSPISGHRSVSWYQQTPGQGLQFLFEYFSETQRNKGNFPGRFSGRQFSNSRSEMNVSTLELGDSALYLCASSSQGSSGNTIYFGEGSWLTVV.

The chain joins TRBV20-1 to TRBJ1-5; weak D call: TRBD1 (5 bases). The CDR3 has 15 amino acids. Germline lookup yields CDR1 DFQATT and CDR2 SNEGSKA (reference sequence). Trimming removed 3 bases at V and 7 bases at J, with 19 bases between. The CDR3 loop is CSASAPGGAEQPQHF. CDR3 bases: TGCAGTGCTAGTGCGCCGGGGGGAGCTGAACAGCCCCAGCATTTT.

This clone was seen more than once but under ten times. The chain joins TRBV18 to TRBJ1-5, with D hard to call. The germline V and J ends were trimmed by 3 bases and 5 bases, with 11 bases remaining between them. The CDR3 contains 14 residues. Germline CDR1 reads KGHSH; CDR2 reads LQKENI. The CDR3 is CASSPSRGDQPQHF. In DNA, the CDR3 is TGTGCCAGCTCACCCTCACGCGGGGATCAGCCCCAGCATTTT.

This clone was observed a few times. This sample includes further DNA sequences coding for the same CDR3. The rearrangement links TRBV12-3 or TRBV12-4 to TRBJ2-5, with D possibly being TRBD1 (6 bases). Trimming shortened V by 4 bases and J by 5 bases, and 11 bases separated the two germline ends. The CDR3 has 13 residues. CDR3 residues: CASSSQGTETQYF. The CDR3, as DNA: TGTGCCAGCAGTTCACAGGGTACGGAGACCCAGTACTTC.

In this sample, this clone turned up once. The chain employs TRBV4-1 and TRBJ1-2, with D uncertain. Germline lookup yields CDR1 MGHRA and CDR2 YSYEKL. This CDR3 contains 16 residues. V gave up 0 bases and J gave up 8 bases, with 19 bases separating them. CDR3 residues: CASSQDPANSGGGYTF. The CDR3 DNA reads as TGCGCCAGCAGCCAAGATCCCGCGAATTCGGGAGGAGGCTACACCTTC.

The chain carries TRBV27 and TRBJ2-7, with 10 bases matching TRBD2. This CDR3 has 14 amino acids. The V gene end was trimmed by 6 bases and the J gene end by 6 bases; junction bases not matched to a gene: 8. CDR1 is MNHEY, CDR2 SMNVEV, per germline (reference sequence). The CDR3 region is CASSFSGRRFEQYF. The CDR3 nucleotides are TGTGCCAGCAGCTTTAGCGGGAGGCGGTTCGAGCAGTACTTC.

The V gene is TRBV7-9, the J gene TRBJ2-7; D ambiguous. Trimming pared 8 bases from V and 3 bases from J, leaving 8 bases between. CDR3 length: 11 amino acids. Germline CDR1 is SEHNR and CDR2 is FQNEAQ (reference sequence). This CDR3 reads CASEESYEQYF. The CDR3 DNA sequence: TGTGCCAGCGAGGAAAGCTACGAGCAGTACTTC. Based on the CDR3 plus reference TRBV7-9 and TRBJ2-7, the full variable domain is DTGVSQNPRHKITKRGQNVTFRCDPISEHNRLYWYRQTLGQGPEFLTYFQNEAQLEKSRLLSDRFSAERPKGSFSTLEIQRTEQGDSAMYLCASEESYEQYFGPGTRLTVT.

The CDR3 sequence: CASRSRGREGETQYF. The CDR3, as DNA: TGTGCCAGCAGGAGTAGGGGCAGGGAGGGGGAGACCCAGTACTTC. V gene TRBV5-6 combines with J gene TRBJ2-5; 7 nucleotides agree with TRBD2. The germline gives CDR1 SGHDT, CDR2 YYEEEE. The CDR3 is 15 amino acids. With 5 bases clipped from V and 5 bases from J, the junction kept 12 bases outside the gene matches.

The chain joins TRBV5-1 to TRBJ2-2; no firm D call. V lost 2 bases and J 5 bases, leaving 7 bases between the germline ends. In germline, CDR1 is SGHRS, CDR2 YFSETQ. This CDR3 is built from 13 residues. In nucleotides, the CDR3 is TGCGCCAGCAGCTTCACACCTACCGGGGAGCTGTTTTTT. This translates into CASSFTPTGELFF.

As DNA, the CDR3 is TGTGCCAGCAGTTACCCTCCCGCCAGGGTGGACACTGAAGCTTTCTTT. This translates into CASSYPPARVDTEAFF. This chain links TRBV6-2 or TRBV6-3 with TRBJ1-1; D might be TRBD1 (5 bases). CDR1 is MNHEY, CDR2 SVGEGT, per germline. CDR3 length equals 16 residues. V shed 2 bases and J shed 3 bases, with 16 bases lying between them.

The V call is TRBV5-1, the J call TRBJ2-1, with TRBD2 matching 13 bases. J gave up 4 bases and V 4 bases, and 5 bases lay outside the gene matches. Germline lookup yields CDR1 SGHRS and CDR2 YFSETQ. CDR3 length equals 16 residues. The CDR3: CASSPAGLAGYNEQFF. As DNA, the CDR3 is TGCGCCAGCAGCCCAGCGGGACTAGCGGGATACAATGAGCAGTTCTTC.

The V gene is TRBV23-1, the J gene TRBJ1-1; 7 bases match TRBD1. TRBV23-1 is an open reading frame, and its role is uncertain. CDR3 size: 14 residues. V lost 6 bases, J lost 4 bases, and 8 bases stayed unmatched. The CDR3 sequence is CASSKDREATEAFF. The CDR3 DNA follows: TGCGCCAGCAGCAAAGACAGGGAGGCCACTGAAGCTTTCTTT.

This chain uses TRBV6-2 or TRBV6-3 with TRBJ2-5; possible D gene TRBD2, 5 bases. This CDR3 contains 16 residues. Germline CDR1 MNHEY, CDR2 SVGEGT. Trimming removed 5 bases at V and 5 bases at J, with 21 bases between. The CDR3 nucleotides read TGTGCCAGCAGTAACGAGGGCCTCCCGTGGAGGGAGACCCAGTACTTC. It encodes CASSNEGLPWRETQYF.